The 6 T cell receptor beta chains below were found in one sample sequenced in a study of neoadjuvant anti-PD-1 for oral cavity cancer (dated by TCRdb to the early 2020s). The library was generated by the immunoSEQ multiplex PCR assay. Not all clones reach the TCRdb copy of this immuneACCESS table, which keeps in-frame sequences only. Checked studies attribute under half of the gap to unresolved V genes and leave the rest unexplained. For this sample there are tens of thousands of clones; roughly four fifths appear just once. The leading ten clones occupy 2.5% to 3.5% of the sample. The time point label for this specimen denotes: before neoadjuvant nivolumab. The starting material was PBMCs, obtained before nivolumab (anti-PD-1) treatment. The receptors were gathered from a person between 40 and 85 years old with oral cavity squamous cell carcinoma.

The chain is built from TRBV11-2 and TRBJ1-2; D perhaps matches TRBD1 (5 bases). Germline assignment: CDR1 SGHAT and CDR2 FQNNGV. This CDR3 has 13 residues. The germline V and J ends were trimmed by 5 bases and 1 base, with 8 bases remaining between them. The CDR3 sequence is CASSDDSNYGYTF. In DNA, the CDR3 is TGTGCCAGCAGCGATGACAGTAACTATGGCTACACCTTC.

The chain recombines TRBV5-1 with TRBJ1-5, with D tentatively TRBD1 (5 bases). Germline V gene data show CDR1 as SGHRS and CDR2 as YFSETQ. Deletions cut 2 bases from V and 8 bases from J, with 11 bases between. The length of the CDR3 is 13 residues. The CDR3, as DNA: TGCGCCAGCAGCTTTGACAGAGGCGAGCCCCAGCATTTT. Its translation: CASSFDRGEPQHF. Full variable domain (remainder filled in from reference TRBV5-1 and TRBJ1-5): KAGVTQTPRYLIKTRGQQVTLSCSPISGHRSVSWYQQTPGQGLQFLFEYFSETQRNKGNFPGRFSGRQFSNSRSEMNVSTLELGDSALYLCASSFDRGEPQHFGDGTRLSIL.

This clone has a single count. The J gene is TRBJ1-5, the V gene TRBV6-6, with D hard to call. The germline gives CDR1 MNHNY, CDR2 SVGAGI (reference sequence). This CDR3 spans 14 amino acids. V was shortened by 2 bases and J by 1 base, with 6 bases between the two germline ends. CDR3 sequence: CASSYAGSNQPQHF. CDR3 coding DNA: TGTGCCAGCAGTTACGCGGGAAGCAATCAGCCCCAGCATTTT.

The chain couples TRBV7-8 to TRBJ2-1; tentatively, D is TRBD2 (6 bases). Trimming removed 5 bases at V and 0 bases at J, with 17 bases between. Germline CDR1 reads SGHVS; CDR2 reads FQNEAQ. The CDR3 has 17 amino acids. The CDR3: CASSVRDSLSSYNEQFF. DNA for the CDR3: TGTGCCAGCAGCGTTAGGGACTCCTTGAGCTCCTACAATGAGCAGTTCTTC. Full variable domain (missing parts from reference TRBV7-8 and TRBJ2-1): GAGVSQSPRYKVAKRGQDVALRCDPISGHVSLFWYQQALGQGPEFLTYFQNEAQLDKSGLPSDRFFAERPEGSVSTLKIQRTQQEDSAVYLCASSVRDSLSSYNEQFFGPGTRLTVL.

This clone was recorded once. The chain is built from TRBV9 and TRBJ2-2; possible D gene TRBD2, 5 bases. Germline CDR1 reads SGDLS; CDR2 reads YYNGEE. The CDR3 contains 16 residues. V lost 0 bases and J lost 5, with 14 bases in between. CDR3 coding DNA: TGTGCCAGCAGCGTAGCGGGGAGCGTTGGGACCGGGGAGCTGTTTTTT. Amino acid sequence: CASSVAGSVGTGELFF. Combining the CDR3 with reference TRBV9 and TRBJ2-2 gives the whole variable domain DSGVTQTPKHLITATGQRVTLRCSPRSGDLSVYWYQQSLDQGLQFLIQYYNGEERAKGNILERFSAQQFPDLHSELNLSSLELGDSALYFCASSVAGSVGTGELFFGEGSRLTVL.

The rearrangement uses TRBV9 and TRBJ2-1; D is possibly TRBD1 or TRBD2 (7 bases each). CDR3 length equals 15 residues. The germline V and J ends were trimmed by 4 bases and 4 bases, with 15 bases remaining between them. The germline gives CDR1 SGDLS, CDR2 YYNGEE. CDR3 protein: CASSPGGEGYNEQFF. Here the CDR3 DNA reads TGTGCCAGCAGCCCAGGGGGGGAGGGATACAATGAGCAGTTCTTC.